The 27 T cell receptor beta chains given below trace back to one sample, sequenced in a study of blood T cell repertoires in COVID-19. Produced via immunoSEQ multiplex PCR; TCRdb's table is partial and in-frame only. The sample has more than 110,000 clones, approximately 83% seen once. Sequencing used peripheral blood. The source is a woman aged 55-69 years with acute or convalescent COVID-19.

The chain employs TRBV28 and TRBJ2-7; 11 nucleotides agree with TRBD2. CDR1 and CDR2 (germline): MDHEN, SYDVKM. CDR3 size: 16 residues. The V segment lost 7 bases and the J segment 4 bases; nucleotides outside the gene matches: 12. CDR3 DNA sequence: TGTGCCAGCACTACCGACCCTAGCGGGAGGTCGTACGAGCAGTACTTC. Translated, it gives CASTTDPSGRSYEQYF.

This clone occurred many times. V usage is TRBV28 and J usage is TRBJ1-2; 8 nucleotides match TRBD1. The length of the CDR3 is 14 residues. The V and J ends lost 6 bases and 8 bases, in that order; junction bases with no gene match: 11. CDR1 and CDR2 (germline): MDHEN, SYDVKM. Here the CDR3 reads CASRSRQGLVGYTF. CDR3 DNA sequence: TGTGCCAGCAGATCCCGACAGGGGCTAGTGGGCTACACCTTC.

The chain has TRBV11-2 and TRBJ2-3; 9 nucleotides line up with TRBD2. Losses at the gene ends were 5 bases for V and 5 bases for J; bases not matched to a gene: 5. Germline lookup yields CDR1 SGHAT and CDR2 FQNNGV. CDR3 size: 14 residues. The CDR3 region is CASSVGLAVDTQYF. CDR3 bases: TGTGCCAGCAGCGTGGGACTAGCTGTAGATACGCAGTATTTT.

A single count supports this clone. V and J are TRBV2 and TRBJ2-7; weak D call: TRBD1 (5 bases). V shed 4 bases and J shed 11 bases, with 18 bases lying between them. This CDR3 has 13 residues. Germline assignment: CDR1 SNHLY and CDR2 FYNNEI. In DNA form, the CDR3 reads TGTGCCAGCAGTGGCTTGACAGCGCGTAGGGAGTACTTC. Translation: CASSGLTARREYF. The variable domain in full, completed from reference TRBV2 and TRBJ2-7, reads EPEVTQTPSHQVTQMGQEVILRCVPISNHLYFYWYRQILGQKVEFLVSFYNNEISEKSEIFDDQFSVERPDGSNFTLKIRSTKLEDSAMYFCASSGLTARREYFGPGTRLTVT.

This clone came up once. The chain uses TRBV7-9 and TRBJ2-2; 9 positions match TRBD1. This CDR3 has 16 amino acids. Germline CDR1 SEHNR, CDR2 FQNEAQ (reference sequence). The V and J ends lost 1 base and 5 bases, in that order; junction bases with no gene match: 5. The CDR3 sequence is CASSLGWGQGTGELFF. CDR3 sequence (DNA): TGTGCCAGCAGCTTAGGATGGGGACAGGGAACCGGGGAGCTGTTTTTT.

In its sample, this clone was seen once. J is TRBJ2-1 and V is TRBV7-9; perhaps TRBD1 as D (5 bases). The CDR3 is 16 amino acids. CDR1 is SEHNR and CDR2 is FQNEAQ in the germline V gene (reference sequence). Deletions cut 4 bases from V and 2 bases from J, with 15 bases between. The CDR3 sequence is CASSSTDRAPYNEQFF. CDR3 nucleotide sequence: TGTGCCAGCAGCTCGACCGACAGAGCTCCCTACAATGAGCAGTTCTTC.

The genes are TRBV9 and TRBJ2-5, with D hard to call. CDR1 is SGDLS, CDR2 YYNGEE, per germline. The CDR3 runs 14 residues. Trimming pared 0 bases from V and 4 bases from J, leaving 10 bases between. The CDR3 DNA reads as TGTGCCAGCAGCGTAGAACCTACCGCAGAGACCCAGTACTTC. Encoded protein: CASSVEPTAETQYF.

The genes are TRBV4-3 and TRBJ1-1; 8 nucleotides line up with TRBD1. With V trimmed by 4 bases and J by 5 bases, 6 bases remained unmatched. Germline assignment: CDR1 LGHNA and CDR2 YSLEER. The CDR3 covers 14 residues. The CDR3 sequence: CASSRVTGGTEAFF. In DNA form, the CDR3 reads TGCGCCAGCAGCCGCGTTACAGGGGGAACTGAAGCTTTCTTT.

This chain connects TRBV11-1 to TRBJ1-1; 7 positions agree with TRBD1. Per the germline V gene, CDR1 is SGHAT and CDR2 is FQDESV (reference sequence). Trimming cost V 5 bases and J 3 bases; bases outside gene matches: 9. This CDR3 is built from 15 residues. The CDR3 coding sequence is TGTGCCAGCAGCAGCCGACTCGGGACAGACACTGAAGCTTTCTTT. Amino acids: CASSSRLGTDTEAFF.

The V call is TRBV5-6, the J call TRBJ2-7, with 7 bases aligning to TRBD1. Germline V gives CDR1 SGHDT, CDR2 YYEEEE. The CDR3 is 14 amino acids. With V trimmed by 4 bases and J by 2 bases, 6 bases remained unmatched. The CDR3 DNA sequence: TGTGCCAGCAGCCTCGGACAGGCCGCCTACGAGCAGTACTTC. As protein: CASSLGQAAYEQYF.

This clone appeared a single time. The chain recombines TRBV5-8 with TRBJ2-7; tentative D call: TRBD1 (6 bases). The V end lost 4 bases, the J end lost 3 bases, and 17 bases lay between the germline ends. Germline V CDR1 and CDR2: SGHTS, YDEGEE. The CDR3 length is 15 residues. This CDR3 is CASSRDAGELYEQYF. The CDR3 nucleotides are TGTGCCAGCAGCCGGGACGCAGGGGAGCTCTACGAGCAGTACTTC.

The rearrangement links TRBV7-9 to TRBJ2-7, with TRBD1 matching 7 bases. This CDR3 comprises 13 residues. Trimming removed 5 bases from V and 3 bases from J; junction bases left unmatched: 4. Germline CDR1 SEHNR, CDR2 FQNEAQ (reference sequence). CDR3 loop: CASSRWDSYEQYF. The CDR3 DNA sequence: TGTGCCAGCAGCCGATGGGACAGCTACGAGCAGTACTTC.

The rearrangement joins TRBV19 to TRBJ2-1, with 10 bases fitting TRBD2. CDR1 is LNHDA and CDR2 is SQIVND in the germline V gene (reference sequence). CDR3 size: 17 residues. The V gene end was trimmed by 3 bases and the J gene end by 8 bases; junction bases not matched to a gene: 13. CDR3 protein: CASSINKREGSWDEQFF. The CDR3 nucleotides are TGTGCCAGTAGTATTAATAAGCGGGAGGGCTCATGGGATGAGCAGTTCTTC.

The CDR3 spells CASSPNPTSGSPSYNEQFF. In nucleotides, the CDR3 is TGTGCCAGCAGCCCGAACCCGACTAGCGGGAGCCCCTCCTACAATGAGCAGTTCTTC. This chain links TRBV7-2 with TRBJ2-1, with 12 bases that match TRBD2. CDR1 and CDR2 (germline): SGHTA, FQGNSA. With V trimmed by 5 bases and J by 0 bases, 11 bases remained unmatched. This CDR3 has 19 amino acids. The full variable domain, completed using reference TRBV7-2 and TRBJ2-1, is GAGVSQSPSNKVTEKGKDVELRCDPISGHTALYWYRQSLGQGLEFLIYFQGNSAPDKSGLPSDRFSAERTGGSVSTLTIQRTQQEDSAVYLCASSPNPTSGSPSYNEQFFGPGTRLTVL.

Worth noting for this clone: The junction does not match germline at one end; this may be a read error. The chain joins TRBV19 to TRBJ1-5; D remains unclear. The CDR3 spans 15 residues. Germline CDR1 and CDR2: LNHDA and SQIVND (reference sequence). The CDR3 region has the DNA TGTGCCGGTAGTTCAAGAGGAAATAGCAATCAGCCCCAGCATTTT. Amino acids: CAGSSRGNSNQPQHF.

In its sample, this clone was seen once. This chain's CDR3 is CASSLGAQPQHF. The CDR3, as DNA: TGTGCCAGCAGCTTGGGGGCTCAGCCCCAGCATTTT. V gene TRBV5-8 combines with J gene TRBJ1-5; unclear D gene. The CDR3 extends over 12 amino acids. Germline-derived CDR1 and CDR2 are SGHTS and YDEGEE. V was clipped by 0 bases and J by 6 bases, with 4 bases between them. The full variable domain, completed using reference TRBV5-8 and TRBJ1-5, is EAGVTQSPTHLIKTRGQQATLRCSPISGHTSVYWYQQALGLGLQFLLWYDEGEERNRGNFPPRFSGRQFPNYSSELNVNALELEDSALYLCASSLGAQPQHFGDGTRLSIL.

The chain recombines TRBV30 with TRBJ1-2; D might be TRBD1 (6 bases). CDR3 length: 15 residues. The germline V gene has CDR1 GTSNPN and CDR2 SVGIG (reference sequence). V was pared by 3 bases and J by 7 bases, with 21 bases between. CDR3 region: CAWSHGGGRSVGYTF. Written as DNA, the CDR3 is TGTGCCTGGAGCCATGGTGGGGGCAGGTCGGTTGGCTACACCTTC. The whole variable domain, filled in from reference TRBV30 and TRBJ1-2, reads SQTIHQWPATLVQPVGSPLSLECTVEGTSNPNLYWYRQAAGRGLQLLFYSVGIGQISSEVPQNLSASRPQDRQFILSSKKLLLSDSGFYLCAWSHGGGRSVGYTFGSGTRLTVV.

This chain connects TRBV7-3 to TRBJ2-2, with unresolved D. V was pared by 5 bases and J by 7 bases, with 8 bases between. In germline, CDR1 is SGHTA, CDR2 FQGTGA. The CDR3 totals 12 residues. CDR3 in DNA: TGTGCCAGCAGCCAACGGAGCGGGGAGCTGTTTTTT. It yields the protein CASSQRSGELFF.

The chain links TRBV30 to TRBJ1-6, with 7 positions matching TRBD1. Germline trimming cut 5 bases from V and 6 bases from J; bases unmatched to any gene: 4. Germline values: CDR1 GTSNPN, CDR2 SVGIG (reference sequence). The CDR3 consists of 13 residues. The CDR3 loop is CAWGQAGNSPLHF. Written as DNA, the CDR3 is TGTGCCTGGGGACAGGCCGGTAATTCACCCCTCCACTTT.

This clone was recorded once. The V and J genes are TRBV2 and TRBJ1-5, with 7 bases matching TRBD1. There are 13 residues in the CDR3. Unmatched junction bases numbered 3, after V lost 7 bases and J lost 3 bases. Per the germline V gene, CDR1 is SNHLY and CDR2 is FYNNEI. The CDR3: CASMGQSNQPQHF. As DNA, the CDR3 is TGTGCCAGCATGGGACAGTCCAATCAGCCCCAGCATTTT.

This sequence joins TRBV30 and TRBJ1-2; 10 nucleotides match TRBD1. The CDR3 runs to 14 residues. Trimming removed 3 bases from V and 4 bases from J; junction bases left unmatched: 5. Germline V CDR1 and CDR2: GTSNPN, SVGIG (reference sequence). CDR3 residues: CAWRGQGHGYGYTF. In DNA form, the CDR3 reads TGTGCCTGGAGGGGACAGGGGCATGGCTATGGCTACACCTTC.

This sequence joins TRBV6-6 and TRBJ1-1; possibly TRBD1 for D (6 bases). Trimming removed 8 bases from V and 3 bases from J, with 19 bases in between. CDR1 is MNHNY and CDR2 is SVGAGI in the germline V gene (reference sequence). The length of the CDR3 is 15 residues. CDR3 bases: TGTGCCAGCGACCCGGGGGGCGCGAGGTACACTGAAGCTTTCTTT. Amino acids: CASDPGGARYTEAFF.

V gene TRBV18 combines with J gene TRBJ1-6; TRBD1 aligns across 8 bases. The CDR3 is 15 amino acids. V was clipped by 3 bases and J by 5 bases; unmatched bases: 3. Germline CDR1 and CDR2: KGHSH and LQKENI. The CDR3 loop reads CASSPGQVDNSPLHF. Here the CDR3 DNA reads TGTGCCAGCTCACCGGGACAGGTCGATAATTCACCCCTCCACTTT.

As DNA, the CDR3 is TGTGCCAGCCGCCGGGGGGGACCATCCACAGATACGCAGTATTTT. Translating gives CASRRGGPSTDTQYF. V is TRBV28 and J is TRBJ2-3; TRBD2 matches 8 bases. Germline V gene data show CDR1 as MDHEN and CDR2 as SYDVKM. The CDR3 extends over 15 amino acids. The ends lost 8 bases at V and 2 bases at J; junction bases unmatched: 9.

The chain couples TRBV18 to TRBJ2-7; D might be TRBD1 (6 bases). The CDR3 is 15 amino acids. Trimming pared 6 bases from V and 1 base from J, leaving 16 bases between. The germline CDR1 and CDR2 sequences are KGHSH and LQKENI. CDR3 amino acids: CASSRGGDRSYEQYF. The CDR3 DNA sequence: TGTGCCAGCTCCCGAGGGGGTGACAGATCCTACGAGCAGTACTTC.

The chain combines TRBV19 with TRBJ2-5; D is possibly TRBD1 (6 bases). V was clipped by 5 bases and J by 7 bases, with 17 bases between them. The CDR3 contains 14 residues. Germline CDR1 reads LNHDA; CDR2 reads SQIVND (reference sequence). Here the CDR3 DNA reads TGTGCCAGTAGTCTTACAGGGCCCCGAGCGACCCAGTACTTC. Translation gives CASSLTGPRATQYF.

V is TRBV10-1 and J is TRBJ2-1, with TRBD2 identical over 8 bases. With 4 bases clipped from V and 5 bases from J, the junction kept 10 bases outside the gene matches. The germline V gene encodes CDR1 WNHNN and CDR2 SYGVQD (reference sequence). The length of the CDR3 is 16 residues. The CDR3 loop reads CASSGISGMINNEQFF. CDR3 DNA sequence: TGCGCCAGCAGTGGTATTAGCGGGATGATCAACAATGAGCAGTTCTTC.